The next 29 T cell receptor beta chains were all read from a single sample in a study of T cell responses to AZD1222 COVID-19 vaccine. Sequencing was performed with immunoSEQ multiplex PCR; in TCRdb, only in-frame clones are kept and a portion is missing. The sample contains 110,000 to 150,000 clones, almost 90% of which appear only once. The specimen comprised peripheral blood, sampled on day 0 of AZD1222 vaccination. These TCRs come from an adult in good health.

The rearrangement uses TRBV11-2 and TRBJ1-3; 7 nucleotides agree with TRBD1. The CDR3 is made up of 19 amino acids. V trimming: 1 base; J trimming: 0 bases; junction bases outside the gene matches: 12. Germline CDR1 and CDR2: SGHAT and FQNNGV. CDR3 sequence (DNA): TGTGCCAGCAGCTTAGTGGCAGGGGGTACGACATCCTCTGGAAACACCATATATTTT. This translates into CASSLVAGGTTSSGNTIYF. Full variable domain (missing parts from reference TRBV11-2 and TRBJ1-3): EAGVAQSPRYKIIEKRQSVAFWCNPISGHATLYWYQQILGQGPKLLIQFQNNGVVDDSQLPKDRFSAERLKGVDSTLKIQPAKLEDSAVYLCASSLVAGGTTSSGNTIYFGEGSWLTVV.

The rearrangement links TRBV7-9 to TRBJ1-1; no definite D call. The V gene's germline CDR1 is SEHNR and CDR2 FQNEAQ (reference sequence). V lost 6 bases, J lost 1 base, and 6 bases lay in between. The CDR3 runs 12 residues. The DNA for the CDR3 is TGTGCCAGCAGGCTGGGGAACACTGAAGCTTTCTTT. Its protein product is CASRLGNTEAFF.

The chain links TRBV7-2 to TRBJ2-7; possible D gene TRBD2, 6 bases. This CDR3 contains 11 residues. Deletions cut 5 bases from V and 7 bases from J, with 9 bases between. Germline V lookup: CDR1 SGHTA, CDR2 FQGNSA. CDR3 sequence (DNA): TGTGCCAGCAGCCGGGACTTTGAGCAGTACTTC. Amino acids: CASSRDFEQYF.

The chain joins TRBV5-6 to TRBJ1-3; no clear D. The CDR3 spans 13 residues. V lost 2 bases and J lost 2, with 5 bases in between. Germline V gene data show CDR1 as SGHDT and CDR2 as YYEEEE. CDR3 region: CASSFKAGNTIYF. DNA of the CDR3: TGTGCCAGCAGCTTCAAAGCTGGAAACACCATATATTTT. The entire variable domain, with the rest obtained from reference TRBV5-6 and TRBJ1-3, is as follows: DAGVTQSPTHLIKTRGQQVTLRCSPKSGHDTVSWYQQALGQGPQFIFQYYEEEERQRGNFPDRFSGHQFPNYSSELNVNALLLGDSALYLCASSFKAGNTIYFGEGSWLTVV.

CDR3 in DNA: TGCGCCAGCAGCTTGGCACCCGGGGCCTCCTACGAGCAGTACTTC. This gives the protein CASSLAPGASYEQYF. This chain uses TRBV5-1 with TRBJ2-7; D could derive from TRBD1 or TRBD2 (5 bases each). V was clipped by 0 bases and J by 0 bases, with 10 bases between them. The CDR3 extends over 15 amino acids. In germline, CDR1 is SGHRS, CDR2 YFSETQ.

This clone is a singleton in its sample. This sample includes further DNA sequences coding for the same CDR3. The chain's CDR3 is CASSLGRNTEAFF. The CDR3 coding sequence is TGTGCCAGCAGCTTAGGGCGGAACACTGAAGCTTTCTTT. This sequence joins TRBV11-2 and TRBJ1-1; D unclear. Per the germline V gene, CDR1 is SGHAT and CDR2 is FQNNGV. Trimming took 1 base from V and 1 from J, leaving 4 bases between them. The CDR3 length is 13 residues.

This chain uses TRBV9 with TRBJ2-7; TRBD2 agrees at 10 bases. This CDR3 is 13 amino acids long. The junction had 4 bases not matched to a gene; V was cut back by 3 bases and J by 7 bases. CDR1 is SGDLS, CDR2 YYNGEE, per germline. The CDR3 nucleotides are TGTGCCAGCAGCGCACCTAGCGGGAGAGAGCAGTACTTC. Translated, it gives CASSAPSGREQYF.

This clone was detected once. V is TRBV6-5 and J is TRBJ1-1; 8 bases agree with TRBD1. CDR1 is MNHEY and CDR2 is SVGAGI in the germline V gene. This CDR3 contains 14 residues. V lost 7 bases and J lost 6; bases outside the gene matches: 10. CDR3 residues: CASIKDRVIAEAFF. For the CDR3, the DNA is TGTGCCAGCATCAAGGACAGGGTAATCGCTGAAGCTTTCTTT.

The count of this clone is one. The J gene is TRBJ1-1, the V gene TRBV12-3 or TRBV12-4; D unclear. Deletions cut 3 bases from V and 5 bases from J, with 7 bases between. The CDR3 extends over 12 amino acids. The CDR3 is CASSFVGTEAFF. In DNA form, the CDR3 reads TGTGCCAGCAGTTTTGTAGGAACTGAAGCTTTCTTT.

The V gene is TRBV30, the J gene TRBJ2-5; 9 bases map to TRBD2. CDR1 GTSNPN and CDR2 SVGIG come from the germline V gene (reference sequence). The CDR3 is made up of 13 amino acids. V gave up 4 bases and J gave up 3 bases; unmatched junction bases: 3. CDR3 sequence reads: CAWILAGEETQYF. Here the CDR3 DNA reads TGTGCCTGGATCTTAGCGGGAGAAGAGACCCAGTACTTC.

In its sample, this clone was seen a few times. The chain uses TRBV30 and TRBJ2-2; 9 bases agree with TRBD2. CDR3 size: 18 residues. From germline, CDR1 is GTSNPN and CDR2 SVGIG (reference sequence). The junction had 17 bases not matched to a gene; V was cut back by 3 bases and J by 6 bases. CDR3 protein: CAWREAGGLFRVAGELFF. As DNA, the CDR3 is TGTGCCTGGAGGGAAGCGGGAGGTCTTTTTCGCGTGGCCGGGGAGCTGTTTTTT.

The CDR3: CAISEWEGPYNEQFF. CDR3 coding DNA: TGTGCCATCAGTGAGTGGGAGGGCCCCTACAATGAGCAGTTCTTC. The chain combines TRBV10-3 with TRBJ2-1; 7 bases agree with TRBD2. The V segment lost 1 base and the J segment 2 bases; nucleotides outside the gene matches: 2. Germline CDR1 reads ENHRY; CDR2 reads SYGVKD. The CDR3 covers 15 residues.

This clone was seen a handful of times. CDR3 DNA sequence: TGCGCCAGCAGGCCTACGAGGGAAACTGGGCAGTACTTC. Translation gives CASRPTRETGQYF. J is TRBJ2-7 and V is TRBV5-1; the D gene is possibly TRBD2 (5 bases). From germline, CDR1 is SGHRS and CDR2 YFSETQ. Trimming took off 5 bases at V and 9 bases at J, with 18 bases between the two ends. The CDR3 is made up of 13 amino acids.

CDR3: CASSNTYNEQFF. CDR3 DNA sequence: TGTGCCAGCAGTAATACCTACAATGAGCAGTTCTTC. The V and J genes are TRBV11-3 and TRBJ2-1; D call uncertain. The germline gives CDR1 SGHNT, CDR2 YENEEA. This CDR3 comprises 12 residues. Between the trimmed V and J ends, which lost 6 bases and 2 bases, there was a span of 5 bases.

This chain joins TRBV9 and TRBJ2-3, with TRBD2 matching over 10 bases. The germline V gene encodes CDR1 SGDLS and CDR2 YYNGEE. V shed 0 bases, J shed 5 bases, and the junction held 6 bases outside the gene matches. The CDR3 totals 16 residues. CDR3 amino acids: CASSVGDSGRRDTQYF. The CDR3 coding sequence is TGTGCCAGCAGCGTAGGGGATAGCGGGAGGAGAGATACGCAGTATTTT.

The rearrangement links TRBV7-9 to TRBJ2-3; 11 positions agree with TRBD2. CDR3 length equals 18 residues. Trimming took 6 bases from V and 3 from J; bases not matched to a gene: 14. The germline CDR1 and CDR2 sequences are SEHNR and FQNEAQ (reference sequence). The CDR3 DNA follows: TGTGCCAGCAGTCCCGCTAAGTTTAGCGGGAGGGGTACAGATACGCAGTATTTT. Translated: CASSPAKFSGRGTDTQYF.

V is TRBV14 and J is TRBJ1-2; no firm D call. Germline CDR1 is SGHDN and CDR2 is FVKESK. V lost 1 base and J lost 4, with 7 bases in between. The CDR3 is 13 amino acids. The CDR3: CASSQGAGYGYTF. The DNA for the CDR3 is TGTGCCAGCAGCCAAGGGGCCGGCTATGGCTACACCTTC.

Only a few counts were recorded for this clone. The chain uses TRBV4-1 and TRBJ2-1; TRBD1 is a possible D gene (5 bases). Germline V gene sequence: CDR1 MGHRA, CDR2 YSYEKL. V was pared by 1 base and J by 8 bases, with 12 bases between. The CDR3 covers 14 residues. CDR3 sequence (DNA): TGCGCCAGCAGCCAAGTTCAGGGCCTAGATGAGCAGTTCTTC. Translation gives CASSQVQGLDEQFF.

The sample holds a few counts of this clone. This chain uses TRBV7-2 with TRBJ1-1; D may be TRBD1 (5 bases). The germline V gene encodes CDR1 SGHTA and CDR2 FQGNSA. V lost 3 bases and J 6 bases, leaving 11 bases between the germline ends. The CDR3 length is 13 residues. CDR3 nucleotides: TGTGCCAGCAGCTTTTCCAGGGACGCTGAAGCTTTCTTT. Encoded protein: CASSFSRDAEAFF.

The genes are TRBV13 and TRBJ1-1; no reliable D call. The CDR3 is 12 residues long. The V and J ends lost 6 bases and 3 bases respectively, with 8 bases between them. Germline V gene sequence: CDR1 PRHDT, CDR2 FYEKMQ (reference sequence). The CDR3 DNA reads TGTGCCAGCAGTTCTAGGGACACTGAAGCTTTCTTT. Amino acid sequence: CASSSRDTEAFF.

This chain uses TRBV27 with TRBJ2-5; 9 bases map to TRBD2. Germline V gene data show CDR1 as MNHEY and CDR2 as SMNVEV (reference sequence). The junction had 3 bases not matched to a gene; V was cut back by 3 bases and J by 4 bases. This CDR3 has 14 residues. CDR3 protein: CASSFQLAGETQYF. The CDR3 coding sequence is TGTGCCAGCAGTTTTCAACTAGCGGGAGAGACCCAGTACTTC.

This chain uses TRBV19 with TRBJ2-3; no firm D call. The CDR3 length is 11 residues. V shed 6 bases and J shed 6 bases, with 7 bases lying between them. Germline CDR1 LNHDA, CDR2 SQIVND (reference sequence). This chain's CDR3 is CASRSGDTQYF. CDR3 DNA: TGTGCCAGTAGGAGTGGGGATACGCAGTATTTT.

The chain is built from TRBV19 and TRBJ1-5; D uncertain. The V gene's germline CDR1 is LNHDA and CDR2 SQIVND (reference sequence). The CDR3 spans 15 residues. With 2 bases removed from V and 3 bases from J, the gap between germline ends came to 11 bases. CDR3 amino acids: CASSIRASFNQPQHF. The CDR3 nucleotides read TGTGCCAGTAGTATACGGGCCAGCTTCAATCAGCCCCAGCATTTT.

The gene calls are TRBV9 and TRBJ2-1; 7 positions agree with TRBD2. Germline assignment: CDR1 SGDLS and CDR2 YYNGEE. Trimming removed 6 bases from V and 7 bases from J; junction bases left unmatched: 10. The CDR3 extends over 14 amino acids. In nucleotides, the CDR3 is TGTGCCAGCACCCCGGGACTACCAGGGAATGAGCAGTTCTTC. This codes for CASTPGLPGNEQFF.

V and J are TRBV6-5 and TRBJ1-5; TRBD1 is a possible D gene (5 bases). The CDR3 sequence is 15 residues long. Between the trimmed V and J ends, which lost 6 bases and 4 bases, there was a span of 16 bases. From germline, CDR1 is MNHEY and CDR2 SVGAGI. The CDR3 DNA reads as TGTGCCAGCAGGAGGGCAGGGACGAATAATCAGCCCCAGCATTTT. It encodes CASRRAGTNNQPQHF.

To note about this clone: Other DNA sequences of this sample code for an identical CDR3. The genes are TRBV6-2 or TRBV6-3 and TRBJ2-1; 11 nucleotides agree with TRBD2. Germline values: CDR1 MNHEY, CDR2 SVGEGT. The CDR3 has 16 residues. With 2 bases clipped from V and 3 bases from J, the junction kept 3 bases outside the gene matches. In nucleotides, the CDR3 is TGTGCCAGCAGTTACCGGACTAGCGGGCTCTACAATGAGCAGTTCTTC. It yields the protein CASSYRTSGLYNEQFF.

This clone was seen more than once but under ten times. The gene calls are TRBV30 and TRBJ2-2; 13 nucleotides agree with TRBD2. This CDR3 has 15 residues. CDR1 and CDR2 from the germline V gene are GTSNPN and SVGIG (reference sequence). V dropped 4 bases and J dropped 6; count of bases not matched to a gene: 5. For the CDR3, the DNA is TGTGCCTGGATTACTAGCGGGAGGGAGGCCGGGGAGCTGTTTTTT. Translated: CAWITSGREAGELFF. Full variable domain (remainder filled in from reference TRBV30 and TRBJ2-2): SQTIHQWPATLVQPVGSPLSLECTVEGTSNPNLYWYRQAAGRGLQLLFYSVGIGQISSEVPQNLSASRPQDRQFILSSKKLLLSDSGFYLCAWITSGREAGELFFGEGSRLTVL.

The chain has TRBV7-9 and TRBJ1-1; D gene ambiguous. Germline V gives CDR1 SEHNR, CDR2 FQNEAQ (reference sequence). V was trimmed by 5 bases and J by 4 bases, leaving 14 bases between them. This CDR3 is built from 14 residues. The CDR3 spells CASSPSLRLTEAFF. DNA of the CDR3: TGTGCCAGCAGCCCCTCGTTAAGGCTCACTGAAGCTTTCTTT.

A remark on this clone: The junction and the germline gene differ at one end; a read error may be behind it. In DNA form, the CDR3 reads TGTGCCAGCAGCCAGGAAATGGACAGGAGTAAGGACTTC. This gives the protein CASSQEMDRSKDF. The rearrangement links TRBV14 to TRBJ2-7, with 7 positions matching TRBD1. There are 13 residues in the CDR3. Germline CDR1 is SGHDN and CDR2 is FVKESK.